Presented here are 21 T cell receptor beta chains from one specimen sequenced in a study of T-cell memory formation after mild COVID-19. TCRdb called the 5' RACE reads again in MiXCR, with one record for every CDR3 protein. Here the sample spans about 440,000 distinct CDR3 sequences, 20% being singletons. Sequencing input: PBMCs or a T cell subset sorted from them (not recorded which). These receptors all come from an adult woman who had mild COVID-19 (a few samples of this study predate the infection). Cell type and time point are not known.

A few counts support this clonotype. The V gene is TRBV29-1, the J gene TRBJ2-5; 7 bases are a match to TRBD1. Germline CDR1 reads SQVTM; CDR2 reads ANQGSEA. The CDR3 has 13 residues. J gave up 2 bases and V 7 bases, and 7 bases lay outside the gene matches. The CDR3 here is CSGGQRLQETQYF. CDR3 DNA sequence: TGCAGCGGGGGACAGCGACTTCAAGAGACCCAGTACTTC.

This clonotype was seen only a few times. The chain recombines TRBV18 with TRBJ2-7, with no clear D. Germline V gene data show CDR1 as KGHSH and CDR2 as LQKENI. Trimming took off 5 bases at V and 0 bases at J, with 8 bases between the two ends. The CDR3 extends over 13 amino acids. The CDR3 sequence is CASSMQDSYEQYF. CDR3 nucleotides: TGTGCCAGCTCAATGCAGGACTCCTACGAGCAGTACTTC. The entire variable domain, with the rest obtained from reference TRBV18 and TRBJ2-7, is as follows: NAGVMQNPRHLVRRRGQEARLRCSPMKGHSHVYWYRQLPEEGLKFMVYLQKENIIDESGMPKERFSAEFPKEGPSILRIQQVVRGDSAAYFCASSMQDSYEQYFGPGTRLTVT.

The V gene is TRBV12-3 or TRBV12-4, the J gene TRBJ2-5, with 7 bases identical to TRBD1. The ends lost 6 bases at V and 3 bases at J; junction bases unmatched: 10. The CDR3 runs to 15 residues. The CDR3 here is CASSSLEGQKETQYF. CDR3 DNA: TGTGCCAGCAGCTCACTAGAGGGACAGAAAGAGACCCAGTACTTC.

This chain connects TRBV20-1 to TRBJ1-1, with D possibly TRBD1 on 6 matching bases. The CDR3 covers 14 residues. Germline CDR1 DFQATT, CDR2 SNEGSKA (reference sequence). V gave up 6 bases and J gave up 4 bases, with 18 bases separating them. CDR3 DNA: TGCAGTGCGAGGGGGGGGGGAAGGAGCACTGAAGCTTTCTTT. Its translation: CSARGGGRSTEAFF.

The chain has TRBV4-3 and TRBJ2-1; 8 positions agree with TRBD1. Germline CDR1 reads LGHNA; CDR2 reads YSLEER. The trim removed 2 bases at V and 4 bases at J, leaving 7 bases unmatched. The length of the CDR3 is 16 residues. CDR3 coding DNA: TGCGCCAGCAGCCAACGTACAGGGGGAATGTACAATGAGCAGTTCTTC. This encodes CASSQRTGGMYNEQFF.

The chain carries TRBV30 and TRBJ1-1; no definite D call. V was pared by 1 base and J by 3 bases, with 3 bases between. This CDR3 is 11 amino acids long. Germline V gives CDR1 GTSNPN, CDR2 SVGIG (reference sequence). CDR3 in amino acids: CAWSGYTEAFF. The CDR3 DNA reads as TGTGCCTGGAGTGGGTACACTGAAGCTTTCTTT.

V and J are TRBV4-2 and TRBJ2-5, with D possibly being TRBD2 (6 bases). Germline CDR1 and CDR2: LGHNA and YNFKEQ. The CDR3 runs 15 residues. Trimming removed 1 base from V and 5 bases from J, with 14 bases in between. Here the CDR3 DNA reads TGTGCCAGCAGCCAAGCCCCCCTAGCGTTTGAGACCCAGTACTTC. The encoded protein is CASSQAPLAFETQYF.

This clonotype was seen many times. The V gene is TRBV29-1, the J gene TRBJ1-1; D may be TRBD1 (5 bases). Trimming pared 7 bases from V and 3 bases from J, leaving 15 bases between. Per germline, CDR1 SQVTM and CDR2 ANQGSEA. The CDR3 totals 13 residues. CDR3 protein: CSGGQGGDTEAFF. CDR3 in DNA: TGCAGCGGTGGCCAGGGTGGGGACACTGAAGCTTTCTTT.

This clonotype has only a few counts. The CDR3 coding sequence is TGTGCCACCAGCATAGCGGGTGACTACGAGCAGTACTTC. This sequence encodes CATSIAGDYEQYF. The gene calls are TRBV15 and TRBJ2-7; TRBD2 agrees at 7 bases. The length of the CDR3 is 13 residues. V lost 4 bases to trimming and J lost 3 bases; unmatched junction nucleotides: 3. Germline CDR1 LNHNV, CDR2 YYDKDF (reference sequence).

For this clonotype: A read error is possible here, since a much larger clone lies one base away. The CDR3 bases are TGTGCCAGCAGCCAAGATGAGGGGAACACTGAAGCTTTCTTT. This sequence encodes CASSQDEGNTEAFF. The chain combines TRBV4-2 with TRBJ1-1; no clear D. Germline CDR1 and CDR2: LGHNA and YNFKEQ. The CDR3 has 14 amino acids. Trimming removed 0 bases at V and 1 base at J, with 6 bases between.

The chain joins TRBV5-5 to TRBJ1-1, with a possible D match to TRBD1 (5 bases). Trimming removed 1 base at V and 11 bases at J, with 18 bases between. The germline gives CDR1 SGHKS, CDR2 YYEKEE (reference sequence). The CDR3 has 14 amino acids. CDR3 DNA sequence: TGTGCCAGCAGCTTGTGGCAGGGTCTCGATGACGCTTTCTTT. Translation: CASSLWQGLDDAFF.

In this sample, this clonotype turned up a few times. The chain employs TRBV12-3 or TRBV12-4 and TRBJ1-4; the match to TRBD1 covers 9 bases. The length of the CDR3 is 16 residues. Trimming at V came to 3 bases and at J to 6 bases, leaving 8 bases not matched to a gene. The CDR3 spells CASSFNRQGGHEKLFF. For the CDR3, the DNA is TGTGCCAGCAGTTTCAACCGACAGGGGGGTCATGAAAAACTGTTTTTT.

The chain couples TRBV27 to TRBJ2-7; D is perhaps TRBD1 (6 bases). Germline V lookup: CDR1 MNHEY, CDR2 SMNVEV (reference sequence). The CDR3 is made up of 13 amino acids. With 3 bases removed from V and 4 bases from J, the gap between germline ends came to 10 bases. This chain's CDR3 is CASSLTGQYEQYF. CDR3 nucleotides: TGTGCCAGCAGTTTGACAGGACAGTACGAGCAGTACTTC.

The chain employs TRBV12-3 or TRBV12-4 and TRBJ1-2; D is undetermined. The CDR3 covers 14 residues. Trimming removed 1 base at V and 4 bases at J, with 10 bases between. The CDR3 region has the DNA TGTGCCAGCAGTTTAGACAGCAATATCTATGGCTACACCTTC. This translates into CASSLDSNIYGYTF.

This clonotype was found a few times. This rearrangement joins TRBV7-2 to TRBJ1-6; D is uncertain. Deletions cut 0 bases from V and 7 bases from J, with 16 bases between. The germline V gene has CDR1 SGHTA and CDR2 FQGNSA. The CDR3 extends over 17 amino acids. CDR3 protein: CASSLAHGVAPNSPLHF. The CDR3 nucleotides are TGTGCCAGCAGCTTAGCGCACGGGGTCGCCCCGAATTCACCCCTCCACTTT.

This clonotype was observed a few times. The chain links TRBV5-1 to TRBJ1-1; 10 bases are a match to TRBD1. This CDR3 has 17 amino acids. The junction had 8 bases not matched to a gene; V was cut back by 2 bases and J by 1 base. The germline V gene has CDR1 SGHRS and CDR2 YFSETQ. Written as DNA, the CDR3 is TGCGCCAGCAGCTTCAACCCTCGGGACAGGGGGAACACTGAAGCTTTCTTT. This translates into CASSFNPRDRGNTEAFF.

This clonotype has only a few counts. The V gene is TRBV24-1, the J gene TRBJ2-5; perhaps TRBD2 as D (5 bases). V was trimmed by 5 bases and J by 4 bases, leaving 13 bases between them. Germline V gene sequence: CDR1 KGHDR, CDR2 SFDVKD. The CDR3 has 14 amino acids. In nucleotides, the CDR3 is TGTGCCACCAGTGCCAGAGACTACGGAGAGACCCAGTACTTC. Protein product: CATSARDYGETQYF.

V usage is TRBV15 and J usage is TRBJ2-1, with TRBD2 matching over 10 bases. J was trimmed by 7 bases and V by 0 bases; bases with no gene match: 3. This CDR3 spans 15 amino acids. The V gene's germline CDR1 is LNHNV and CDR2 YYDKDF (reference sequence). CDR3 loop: CATSREAGGWNEQFF. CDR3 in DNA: TGTGCCACCAGCAGAGAAGCGGGAGGGTGGAATGAGCAGTTCTTC.

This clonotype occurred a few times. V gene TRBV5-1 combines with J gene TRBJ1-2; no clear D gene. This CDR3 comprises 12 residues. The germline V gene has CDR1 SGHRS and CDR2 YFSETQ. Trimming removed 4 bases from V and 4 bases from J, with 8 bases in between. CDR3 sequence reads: CASSAEAYGYTF. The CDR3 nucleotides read TGCGCCAGCAGCGCGGAAGCCTATGGCTACACCTTC.

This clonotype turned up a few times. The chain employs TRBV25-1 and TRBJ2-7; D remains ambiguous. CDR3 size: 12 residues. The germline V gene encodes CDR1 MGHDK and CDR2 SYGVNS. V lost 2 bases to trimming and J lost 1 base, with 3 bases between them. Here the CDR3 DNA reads TGTGCCAGCAGTGAAATGTCCTACGAGCAGTACTTC. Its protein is CASSEMSYEQYF.

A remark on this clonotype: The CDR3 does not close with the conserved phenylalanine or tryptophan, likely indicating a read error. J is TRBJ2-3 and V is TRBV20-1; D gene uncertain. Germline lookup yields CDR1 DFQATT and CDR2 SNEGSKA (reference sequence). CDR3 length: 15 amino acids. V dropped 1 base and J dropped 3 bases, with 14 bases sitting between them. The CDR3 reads CSARVSLSRTDTQYL. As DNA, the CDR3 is TGCAGTGCTAGAGTATCCTTAAGTCGGACAGATACGCAGTATTTA.